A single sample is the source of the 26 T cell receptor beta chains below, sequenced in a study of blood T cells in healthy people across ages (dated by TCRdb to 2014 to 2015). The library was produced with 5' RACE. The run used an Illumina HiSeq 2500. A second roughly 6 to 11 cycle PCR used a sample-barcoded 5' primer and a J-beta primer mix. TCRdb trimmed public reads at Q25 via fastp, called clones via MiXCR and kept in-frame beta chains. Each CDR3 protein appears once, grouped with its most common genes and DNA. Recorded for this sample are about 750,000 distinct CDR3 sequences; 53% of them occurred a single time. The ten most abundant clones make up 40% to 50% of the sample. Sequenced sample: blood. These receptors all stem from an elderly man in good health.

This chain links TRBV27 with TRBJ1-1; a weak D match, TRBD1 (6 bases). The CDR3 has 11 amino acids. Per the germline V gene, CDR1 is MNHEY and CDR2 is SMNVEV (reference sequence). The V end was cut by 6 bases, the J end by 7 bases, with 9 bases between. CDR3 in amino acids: CASRTGGEAFF. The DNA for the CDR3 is TGTGCCAGCAGGACAGGAGGTGAAGCTTTCTTT.

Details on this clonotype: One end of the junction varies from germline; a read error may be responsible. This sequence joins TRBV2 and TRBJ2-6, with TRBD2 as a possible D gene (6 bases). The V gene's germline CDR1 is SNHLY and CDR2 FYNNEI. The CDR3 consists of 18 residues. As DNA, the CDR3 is TGTGCCAGCAGTGGTCAGGCTGTTACTAGCTCTGGGGCCAACGCCCTGACTTTC. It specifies CASSGQAVTSSGANALTF.

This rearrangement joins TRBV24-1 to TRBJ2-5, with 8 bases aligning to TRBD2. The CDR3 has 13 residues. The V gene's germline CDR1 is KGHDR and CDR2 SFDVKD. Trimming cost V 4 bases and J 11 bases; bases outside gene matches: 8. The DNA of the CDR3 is TGTGCCACCAGTGAGCAACTAGCGGATGAGCAGTACTTC. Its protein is CATSEQLADEQYF.

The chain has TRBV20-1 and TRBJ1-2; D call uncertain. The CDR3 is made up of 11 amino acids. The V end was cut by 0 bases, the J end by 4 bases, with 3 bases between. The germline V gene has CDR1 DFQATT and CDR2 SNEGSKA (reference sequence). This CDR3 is CSARDVYGYTF. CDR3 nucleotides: TGCAGTGCTAGAGATGTCTATGGCTACACCTTC.

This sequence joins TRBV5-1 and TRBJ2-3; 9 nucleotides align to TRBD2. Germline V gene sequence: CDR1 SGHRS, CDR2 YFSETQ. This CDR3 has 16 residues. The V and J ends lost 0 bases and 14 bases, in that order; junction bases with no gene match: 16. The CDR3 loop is CASSLVSSGTERYAYF. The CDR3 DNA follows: TGCGCCAGCAGCTTGGTATCTAGCGGGACGGAGAGATACGCGTATTTT.

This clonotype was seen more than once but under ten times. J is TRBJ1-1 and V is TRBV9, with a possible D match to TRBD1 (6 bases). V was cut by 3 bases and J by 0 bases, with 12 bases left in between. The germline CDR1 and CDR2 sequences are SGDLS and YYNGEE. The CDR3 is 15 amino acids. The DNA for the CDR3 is TGTGCCAGCAGCGCCCGGACAGCCATGAACACTGAAGCTTTCTTT. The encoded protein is CASSARTAMNTEAFF.

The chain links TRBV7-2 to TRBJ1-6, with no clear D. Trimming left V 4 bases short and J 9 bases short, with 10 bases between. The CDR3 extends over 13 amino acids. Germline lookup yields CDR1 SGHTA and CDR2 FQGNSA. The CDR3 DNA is TGTGCCAGCAGCTCCCTGCCGGGTTCACCCCTCCACTTT. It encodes CASSSLPGSPLHF.

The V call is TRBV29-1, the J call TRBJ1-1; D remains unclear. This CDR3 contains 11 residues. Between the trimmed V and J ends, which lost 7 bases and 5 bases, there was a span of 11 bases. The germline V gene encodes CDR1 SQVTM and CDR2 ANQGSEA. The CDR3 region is CSASVGTEAFF. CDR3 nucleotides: TGCAGCGCATCCGTGGGGACTGAAGCTTTCTTT.

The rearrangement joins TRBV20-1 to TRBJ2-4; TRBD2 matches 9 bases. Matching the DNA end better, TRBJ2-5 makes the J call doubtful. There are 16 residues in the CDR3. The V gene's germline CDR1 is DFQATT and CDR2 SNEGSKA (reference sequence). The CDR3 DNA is TGCAGTGCTAGAGACCCTATAGCGGGAGTAAGAAAGACCCAGTACTTC. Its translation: CSARDPIAGVRKTQYF.

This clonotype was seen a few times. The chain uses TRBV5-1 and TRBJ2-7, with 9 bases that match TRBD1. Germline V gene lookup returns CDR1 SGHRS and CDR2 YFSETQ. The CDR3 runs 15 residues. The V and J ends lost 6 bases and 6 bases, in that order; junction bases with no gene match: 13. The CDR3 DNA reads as TGCGCCAGCACCCCATCAGGGGACAGGGCCTTCGAGCAGTACTTC. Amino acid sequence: CASTPSGDRAFEQYF.

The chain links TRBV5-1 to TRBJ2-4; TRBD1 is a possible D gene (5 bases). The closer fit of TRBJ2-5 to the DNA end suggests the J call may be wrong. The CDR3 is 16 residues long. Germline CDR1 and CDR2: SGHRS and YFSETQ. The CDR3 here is CASSLGDATGQETQYF. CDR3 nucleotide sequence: TGCGCCAGCAGCTTGGGAGATGCAACAGGACAAGAGACCCAGTACTTC.

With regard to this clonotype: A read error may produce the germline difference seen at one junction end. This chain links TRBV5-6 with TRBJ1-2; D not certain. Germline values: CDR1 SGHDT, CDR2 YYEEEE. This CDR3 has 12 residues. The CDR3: CVSSLQRGGYTF. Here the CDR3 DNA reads TGTGTCAGCAGCCTACAGCGCGGAGGCTACACCTTC.

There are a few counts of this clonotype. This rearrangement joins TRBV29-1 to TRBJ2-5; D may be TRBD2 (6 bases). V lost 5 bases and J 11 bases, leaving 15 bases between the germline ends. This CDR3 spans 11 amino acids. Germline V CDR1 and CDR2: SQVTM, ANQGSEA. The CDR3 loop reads CSVRLPGEQYF. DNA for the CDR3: TGCAGCGTTCGGTTACCGGGGGAGCAGTACTTC.

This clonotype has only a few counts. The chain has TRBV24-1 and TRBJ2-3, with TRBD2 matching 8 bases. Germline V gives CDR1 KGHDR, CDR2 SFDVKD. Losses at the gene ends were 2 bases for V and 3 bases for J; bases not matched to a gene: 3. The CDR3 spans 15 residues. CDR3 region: CATSDSTSATDTQYF. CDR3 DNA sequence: TGTGCCACCAGTGATTCGACTAGCGCGACAGATACGCAGTATTTT.

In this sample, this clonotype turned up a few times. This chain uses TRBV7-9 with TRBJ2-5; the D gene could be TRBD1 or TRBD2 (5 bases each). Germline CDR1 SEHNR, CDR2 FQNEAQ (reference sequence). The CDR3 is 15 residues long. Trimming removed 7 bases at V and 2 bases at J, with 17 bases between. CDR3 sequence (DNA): TGTGCCAGCAAACTGGGGGATCTAAAACAAGAGACCCAGTACTTC. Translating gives CASKLGDLKQETQYF.

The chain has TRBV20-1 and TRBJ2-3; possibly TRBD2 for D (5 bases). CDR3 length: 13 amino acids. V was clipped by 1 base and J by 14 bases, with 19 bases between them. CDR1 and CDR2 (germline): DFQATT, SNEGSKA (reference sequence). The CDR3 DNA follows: TGCAGTGCTAGAGGAGAGGGTGGGAGATACGCGTATTTT. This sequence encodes CSARGEGGRYAYF.

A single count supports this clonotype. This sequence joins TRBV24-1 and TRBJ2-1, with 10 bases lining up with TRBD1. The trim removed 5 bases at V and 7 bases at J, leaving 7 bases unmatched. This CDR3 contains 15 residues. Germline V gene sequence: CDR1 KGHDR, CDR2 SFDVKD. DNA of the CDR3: TGTGCCACCAGTGCCACCCGGGACAGGGGAAATGAGCAGTTCTTC. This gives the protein CATSATRDRGNEQFF.

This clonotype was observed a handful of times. The CDR3 here is CASSSKTGFRHLWANVLTF. The CDR3 DNA is TGTGCCAGCAGCTCCAAGACGGGTTTTAGGCACCTCTGGGCCAACGTCCTGACTTTC. The rearrangement uses TRBV7-2 and TRBJ2-6; D remains unclear. Germline lookup yields CDR1 SGHTA and CDR2 FQGNSA. V dropped 4 bases and J dropped 5 bases, with 24 bases sitting between them. This CDR3 is built from 19 residues.

The CDR3 loop reads CASSLIVTADTGELFF. In DNA, the CDR3 is TGTGCCAGCAGTTTAATCGTGACAGCTGACACCGGGGAGCTGTTTTTT. The V call is TRBV27, the J call TRBJ2-2; a weak D match, TRBD1 (5 bases). This CDR3 is built from 16 residues. CDR1 and CDR2 (germline): MNHEY, SMNVEV (reference sequence). V was cut by 2 bases and J by 3 bases, with 13 bases left in between.

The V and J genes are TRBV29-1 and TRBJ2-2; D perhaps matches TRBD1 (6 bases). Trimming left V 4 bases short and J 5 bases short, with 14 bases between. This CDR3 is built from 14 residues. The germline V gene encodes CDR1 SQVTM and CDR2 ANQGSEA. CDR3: CSVAQGPRTGELFF. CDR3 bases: TGCAGCGTTGCACAGGGACCTAGGACCGGGGAGCTGTTTTTT.

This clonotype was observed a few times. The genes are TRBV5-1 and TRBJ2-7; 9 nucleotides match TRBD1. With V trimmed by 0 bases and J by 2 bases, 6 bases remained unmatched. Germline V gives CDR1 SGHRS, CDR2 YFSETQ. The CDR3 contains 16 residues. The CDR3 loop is CASSLAVGQGTYEQYF. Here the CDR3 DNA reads TGCGCCAGCAGCTTGGCCGTGGGACAGGGAACCTACGAGCAGTACTTC.

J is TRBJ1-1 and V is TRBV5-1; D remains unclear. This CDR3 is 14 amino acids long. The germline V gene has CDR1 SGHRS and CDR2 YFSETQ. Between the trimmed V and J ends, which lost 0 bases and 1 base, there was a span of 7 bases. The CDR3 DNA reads TGCGCCAGCAGCTTGGATCCCTCGAACACTGAAGCTTTCTTT. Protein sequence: CASSLDPSNTEAFF.

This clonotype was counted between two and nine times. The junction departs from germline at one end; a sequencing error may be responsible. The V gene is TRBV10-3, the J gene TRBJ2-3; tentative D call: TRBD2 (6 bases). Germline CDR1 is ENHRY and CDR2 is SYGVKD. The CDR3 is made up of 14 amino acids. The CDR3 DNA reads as TGCGCCATCAGTGAGGTAGCGGGCACAGATACGCAGTATTTT. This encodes CAISEVAGTDTQYF.

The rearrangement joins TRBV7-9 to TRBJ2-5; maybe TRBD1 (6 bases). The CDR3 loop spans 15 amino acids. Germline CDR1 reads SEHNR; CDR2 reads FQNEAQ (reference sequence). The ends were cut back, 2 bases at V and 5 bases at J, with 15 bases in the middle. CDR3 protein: CASSLSGVRVETQYF. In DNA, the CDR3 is TGTGCCAGCAGCTTATCAGGGGTGAGAGTGGAGACCCAGTACTTC.

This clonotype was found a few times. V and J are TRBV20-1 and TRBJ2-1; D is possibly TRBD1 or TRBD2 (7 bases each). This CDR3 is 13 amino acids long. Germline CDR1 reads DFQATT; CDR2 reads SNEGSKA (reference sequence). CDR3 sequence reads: CTPRGRAPNEQFF. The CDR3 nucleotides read TGCACCCCCAGGGGGAGGGCCCCTAATGAGCAGTTCTTC.

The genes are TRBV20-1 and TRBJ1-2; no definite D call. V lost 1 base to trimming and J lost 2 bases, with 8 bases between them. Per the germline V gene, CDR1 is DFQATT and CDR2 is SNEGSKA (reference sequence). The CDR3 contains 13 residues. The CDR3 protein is CSARVDGNYGYTF. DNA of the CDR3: TGCAGTGCTAGAGTAGATGGCAACTATGGCTACACCTTC.